The entry below gives a single TCR beta chain sequence along with its context. The data were taken from a study of molecular identifiers for immune sequencing clone quantification. The CDR3 is 13 residues long. Trimming cost V 7 bases and J 9 bases, with 16 bases left between them. CDR1 is SGHTA, CDR2 FQGNSA, per germline. It was with previously described methods and listed TCR primers that bulk TCR libraries were made. TCRdb re-analysed the PCR reads in MiXCR, keeping a single row per CDR3 protein. Of hundreds of thousands of distinct CDR3 sequences in the sample, roughly 23% were seen once. Naive CD8 T cells, phenotype CD8+CD4-CCR7+CD45RA+, were sorted.

V and J are TRBV7-2 and TRBJ2-1; maybe TRBD2 (5 bases). Input material: naive CD8+ T cells from blood, with Jurkat cell RNA spiked in. Subset of the sample: FACS-sorted CD8+CD4-CCR7+CD45RA+ naive T cells. This sequence was found in a human donor in good health. Some libraries in this study had Jurkat cell RNA spiked in. The CDR3 DNA reads TGTGCCAGCACCCCGGCGGGCGCCCTTGAGCAGTTCTTC. The encoded protein is CASTPAGALEQFF.